The entry that follows covers one T cell receptor (beta chain) sequence. This could be a read error, since a much larger clone is one nucleotide away. Indicated time point: newly diagnosed GD, antithyroid drugs for less than 3 months. RNA extracted from PBMCs served as the sequencing template. The sample comes from a study of regulatory T cells in long-lasting Graves disease. In building TCR beta libraries, iRepertoire HTBI primers were used together with Arm-PCR of CDR3 regions. TCRdb re-analysed the multiplex PCR reads in MiXCR, keeping a single row per CDR3 protein. The sample shows about 470,000 distinct CDR3 sequences, 16% of them seen only once. The CDR3 is made up of 13 amino acids. Per germline, CDR1 LGHDT and CDR2 YNNKEL (reference sequence). This sample was shared with a second study, whose subject was T cells in Graves' hyperthyroidism and ophthalmopathy.

The chain combines TRBV3-1 with TRBJ1-4; D is unclear. This specimen was peripheral blood mononuclear cells (PBMCs), taken at new diagnosis, from a patient treated with antithyroid drugs. The TCR sequence derives from a man aged 35-49 years with Graves disease. CDR3 in DNA: TGTGCCAGCAGCCCCGGGAATAATGAAAACCTGTTTTTT. Encoded protein: CASSPGNNENLFF. The whole variable domain, filled in from reference TRBV3-1 and TRBJ1-4, reads DTAVSQTPKYLVTQMGNDKSIKCEQNLGHDTMYWYKQDSKKFLKIMFSYNNKELIINETVPNRFSPKSPDKAHLNLHINSLELGDSAVYFCASSPGNNENLFFGSGTQLSVL.